The sequence of this T cell receptor (beta chain) was determined in a study of OX40 agonist ivuxolimab in advanced cancers. Sampling times: baseline, cycle 4 day 1, cycle 7 day 1. TCRdb's copy holds only in-frame clones and misses some; the assay was immunoSEQ multiplex PCR. This table holds some 51,000 clones, about 90% found once. V shed 2 bases and J shed 1 base, with 11 bases lying between them. CDR1 and CDR2 (germline): KGHSH, LQKENI. CDR3 size: 15 residues. The source material was CD4+ or CD8+ T cells sorted from blood, sampled in a trial of the OX40 agonist ivuxolimab. V is TRBV18 and J is TRBJ1-1, with D unclear. The receptor was isolated from an adult with an advanced solid tumor such as melanoma, head and neck, liver or kidney cancer. CDR3 nucleotides: TGTGCCAGCTCACCAAATTTGGCAGGGAACACTGAAGCTTTCTTT. It codes for CASSPNLAGNTEAFF. Supplemented by reference TRBV18 and TRBJ1-1, the full variable domain reads NAGVMQNPRHLVRRRGQEARLRCSPMKGHSHVYWYRQLPEEGLKFMVYLQKENIIDESGMPKERFSAEFPKEGPSILRIQQVVRGDSAAYFCASSPNLAGNTEAFFGQGTRLTVV.